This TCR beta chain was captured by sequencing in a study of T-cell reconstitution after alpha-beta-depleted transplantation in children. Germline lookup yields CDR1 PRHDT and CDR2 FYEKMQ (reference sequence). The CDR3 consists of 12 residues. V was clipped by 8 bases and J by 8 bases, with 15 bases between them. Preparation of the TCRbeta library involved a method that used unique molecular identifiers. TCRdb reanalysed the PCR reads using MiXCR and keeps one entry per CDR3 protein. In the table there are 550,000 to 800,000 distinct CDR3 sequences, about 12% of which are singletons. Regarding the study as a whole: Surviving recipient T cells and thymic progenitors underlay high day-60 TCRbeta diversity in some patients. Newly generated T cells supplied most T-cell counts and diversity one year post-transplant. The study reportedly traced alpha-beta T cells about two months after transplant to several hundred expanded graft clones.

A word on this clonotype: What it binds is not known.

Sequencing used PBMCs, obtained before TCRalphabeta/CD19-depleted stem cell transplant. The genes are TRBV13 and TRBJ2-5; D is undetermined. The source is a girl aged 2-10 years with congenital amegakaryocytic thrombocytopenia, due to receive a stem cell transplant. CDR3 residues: CASALDSPTQYF. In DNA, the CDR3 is TGTGCCAGCGCACTTGATTCCCCCACCCAGTACTTC.